Each of the 19 T cell receptor beta chains below was sequenced from the same sample in a study of shared T cell receptors in the human thymus. Generated by immunoSEQ multiplex PCR, the TCRdb table keeps only in-frame clones and is missing some. The table has some 400,000 clones, approximately 95% seen once. Specimen: thymocytes. The receptor set was obtained from a human donor.

This sequence joins TRBV30 and TRBJ2-7; 7 bases fit TRBD2. Germline values: CDR1 GTSNPN, CDR2 SVGIG (reference sequence). V shed 2 bases and J 4 bases; nucleotides not matched to a gene: 2. CDR3 length: 12 amino acids. This CDR3 is CAWSPGRYEQYF. CDR3 nucleotides: TGTGCCTGGAGTCCCGGGAGGTACGAGCAGTACTTC.

CDR3 DNA sequence: TGTGCCAGCAGTTCTTCCTTCGGTGGGGGAGGCAATCAGCCCCAGCATTTT. This sequence encodes CASSSSFGGGGNQPQHF. This chain joins TRBV27 and TRBJ1-5; weak D call: TRBD1 (5 bases). The germline gives CDR1 MNHEY, CDR2 SMNVEV (reference sequence). Trimming pared 4 bases from V and 2 bases from J, leaving 18 bases between. This CDR3 comprises 17 residues.

The V call is TRBV5-1, the J call TRBJ2-7, with 7 bases matching TRBD1. The CDR3 extends over 12 amino acids. After removal of 7 bases from V and 6 bases from J, the junction contained 7 bases not matched to a gene. Germline CDR1 and CDR2: SGHRS and YFSETQ. The CDR3 DNA sequence: TGCGCCAGCGGTGGACAGGAGCGCGAGCAGTACTTC. This codes for CASGGQEREQYF.

The V and J genes are TRBV27 and TRBJ2-3; no clear D gene. Germline lookup yields CDR1 MNHEY and CDR2 SMNVEV (reference sequence). V was cut by 4 bases and J by 6 bases, with 8 bases left in between. The CDR3 length is 12 residues. In DNA, the CDR3 is TGTGCCAGCAGTTCGGTTCGGGATACGCAGTATTTT. It is translated as CASSSVRDTQYF.

This clone was counted a few times. This chain uses TRBV14 with TRBJ2-7; D uncertain. Trimming pared 2 bases from V and 4 bases from J, leaving 12 bases between. The CDR3 totals 14 residues. The germline CDR1 and CDR2 sequences are SGHDN and FVKESK. The CDR3 region has the DNA TGTGCCAGCAGCCAATCGGTTGTCGGGTACGAGCAGTACTTC. Translating gives CASSQSVVGYEQYF.

J is TRBJ2-1 and V is TRBV5-6, with a possible D match to TRBD1 (6 bases). Trimming cost V 4 bases and J 5 bases, with 28 bases left between them. Germline CDR1 SGHDT, CDR2 YYEEEE. The CDR3 consists of 19 residues. CDR3 DNA sequence: TGTGCCAGCAGCCCCCTATTTCTGACAGGTCAACCGGTCGACAATGAGCAGTTCTTC. Translating gives CASSPLFLTGQPVDNEQFF. The full variable domain, its missing parts supplied by reference TRBV5-6 and TRBJ2-1, is DAGVTQSPTHLIKTRGQQVTLRCSPKSGHDTVSWYQQALGQGPQFIFQYYEEEERQRGNFPDRFSGHQFPNYSSELNVNALLLGDSALYLCASSPLFLTGQPVDNEQFFGPGTRLTVL.

The chain links TRBV7-9 to TRBJ1-5, with D possibly TRBD1 on 6 matching bases. This CDR3 spans 17 amino acids. V was cut by 5 bases and J by 4 bases, with 21 bases left in between. From germline, CDR1 is SEHNR and CDR2 FQNEAQ (reference sequence). The CDR3 DNA is TGTGCCAGCAGCCTCAAATACCCCACAGGGCGAAATCAGCCCCAGCATTTT. It yields the protein CASSLKYPTGRNQPQHF.

The CDR3 DNA sequence: TGTGCCAGCAGCTCGGGGACACCTTATGGCTACACCTTC. This translates into CASSSGTPYGYTF. The chain carries TRBV5-8 and TRBJ1-2, with a weak D call TRBD1 (6 bases). The CDR3 is 13 residues long. The V end was cut by 3 bases, the J end by 5 bases, with 11 bases between. In germline, CDR1 is SGHTS, CDR2 YDEGEE.

The chain has TRBV27 and TRBJ2-7; TRBD1 might be the D (5 bases). This CDR3 has 16 amino acids. V lost 7 bases to trimming and J lost 6 bases, with 25 bases between them. Germline values: CDR1 MNHEY, CDR2 SMNVEV (reference sequence). CDR3: CASTPNRTSRLSEQYF. DNA for the CDR3: TGTGCCAGCACCCCAAACAGGACGTCGCGTTTGTCCGAGCAGTACTTC.

The V and J genes are TRBV28 and TRBJ1-4; D is possibly TRBD1 (5 bases). Trimming stripped 5 bases from V and 6 bases from J, with 7 bases between. The CDR3 sequence is 12 residues long. In germline, CDR1 is MDHEN, CDR2 SYDVKM. The CDR3 DNA reads as TGTGCCAGCAGTGGGGGGGATGAAAAACTGTTTTTT. Protein sequence: CASSGGDEKLFF. Full variable domain (remainder filled in from reference TRBV28 and TRBJ1-4): DVKVTQSSRYLVKRTGEKVFLECVQDMDHENMFWYRQDPGLGLRLIYFSYDVKMKEKGDIPEGYSVSREKKERFSLILESASTNQTSMYLCASSGGDEKLFFGSGTQLSVL.

This chain connects TRBV11-2 to TRBJ1-5; D is perhaps TRBD1 (5 bases). Germline V gives CDR1 SGHAT, CDR2 FQNNGV. Trimming shortened V by 5 bases and J by 6 bases, and 14 bases separated the two germline ends. The CDR3 contains 14 residues. The CDR3 DNA is TGTGCCAGCAGCCAAGAGGGGTCTGCTCAGCCCCAGCATTTT. It is translated as CASSQEGSAQPQHF. Full variable domain (missing parts from reference TRBV11-2 and TRBJ1-5): EAGVAQSPRYKIIEKRQSVAFWCNPISGHATLYWYQQILGQGPKLLIQFQNNGVVDDSQLPKDRFSAERLKGVDSTLKIQPAKLEDSAVYLCASSQEGSAQPQHFGDGTRLSIL.

The chain links TRBV11-3 to TRBJ2-7; 11 nucleotides agree with TRBD1. Germline V gene sequence: CDR1 SGHNT, CDR2 YENEEA. With V trimmed by 0 bases and J by 2 bases, 12 bases remained unmatched. This CDR3 has 19 residues. CDR3: CASSLEPRQRDRGTYEQYF. The DNA of the CDR3 is TGTGCCAGCAGCTTAGAGCCTAGACAGAGGGACAGGGGGACCTACGAGCAGTACTTC. The full variable domain, completed using reference TRBV11-3 and TRBJ2-7, is EAGVVQSPRYKIIEKKQPVAFWCNPISGHNTLYWYLQNLGQGPELLIRYENEEAVDDSQLPKDRFSAERLKGVDSTLKIQPAELGDSAVYLCASSLEPRQRDRGTYEQYFGPGTRLTVT.

The chain combines TRBV4-3 with TRBJ2-3; D unclear. Trimming shortened V by 0 bases and J by 0 bases, and 13 bases separated the two germline ends. The germline V gene encodes CDR1 LGHNA and CDR2 YSLEER. The CDR3 loop spans 17 amino acids. The CDR3 reads CASSQDTIAPSTDTQYF. Here the CDR3 DNA reads TGCGCCAGCAGCCAAGATACCATTGCCCCAAGCACAGATACGCAGTATTTT.

This chain uses TRBV5-4 with TRBJ1-1; D gene unclear. The length of the CDR3 is 16 residues. Trimming left V 1 base short and J 1 base short, with 14 bases between. CDR1 SGHNT and CDR2 YYREEE come from the germline V gene (reference sequence). CDR3 residues: CASSLFSRAGNTEAFF. The CDR3 coding sequence is TGTGCCAGCAGCTTGTTCTCTAGAGCAGGGAACACTGAAGCTTTCTTT.

The genes are TRBV14 and TRBJ2-7, with 7 bases matching TRBD1. After removal of 4 bases from V and 3 bases from J, the junction contained 12 bases not matched to a gene. The germline CDR1 and CDR2 sequences are SGHDN and FVKESK. This CDR3 is 16 amino acids long. The CDR3 reads CASSPVEGDSYYEQYF. The CDR3, as DNA: TGTGCCAGCAGCCCGGTTGAGGGGGACAGCTACTACGAGCAGTACTTC.

The J gene is TRBJ1-1, the V gene TRBV6-5; D not certain. The CDR3 loop spans 15 amino acids. The V gene lost 5 bases and the J gene lost 0 bases, with 13 bases spanning the gap. Per germline, CDR1 MNHEY and CDR2 SVGAGI. The CDR3 nucleotides are TGTGCCAGCAGTCGTTTGTGGGCCATGAACACTGAAGCTTTCTTT. It codes for CASSRLWAMNTEAFF.

The J gene is TRBJ2-1, the V gene TRBV4-2, with 9 bases lining up with TRBD2. This CDR3 region has 17 residues. V lost 0 bases, J lost 7 bases, and 10 bases stayed unmatched. Per germline, CDR1 LGHNA and CDR2 YNFKEQ. The CDR3 DNA sequence: TGTGCCAGCAGCCAAGATCGGGTAGCGGGGGCCTTTAATGAGCAGTTCTTC. This encodes CASSQDRVAGAFNEQFF.

In its sample, this clone was seen a few times. CDR3 sequence (DNA): TGTGCCAGCAGTTACTCGACAGGGGGTTCCTACAATGAGCAGTTCTTC. Its translation is CASSYSTGGSYNEQFF. This chain joins TRBV6-5 and TRBJ2-1; 9 nucleotides align to TRBD1. The germline CDR1 and CDR2 sequences are MNHEY and SVGAGI. Losses at the gene ends were 0 bases for V and 1 base for J; bases not matched to a gene: 1. The CDR3 totals 16 residues.

This clone was found once. The J gene is TRBJ2-5, the V gene TRBV4-3; 14 nucleotides agree with TRBD2. Germline CDR1 reads LGHNA; CDR2 reads YSLEER. CDR3 length equals 16 residues. J lost 3 bases, V lost 4 bases, and 4 bases had no gene match. In nucleotides, the CDR3 is TGCGCCAGCAGCCGTAGGGGACTAGCGGGAGAAGAGACCCAGTACTTC. This sequence encodes CASSRRGLAGEETQYF.